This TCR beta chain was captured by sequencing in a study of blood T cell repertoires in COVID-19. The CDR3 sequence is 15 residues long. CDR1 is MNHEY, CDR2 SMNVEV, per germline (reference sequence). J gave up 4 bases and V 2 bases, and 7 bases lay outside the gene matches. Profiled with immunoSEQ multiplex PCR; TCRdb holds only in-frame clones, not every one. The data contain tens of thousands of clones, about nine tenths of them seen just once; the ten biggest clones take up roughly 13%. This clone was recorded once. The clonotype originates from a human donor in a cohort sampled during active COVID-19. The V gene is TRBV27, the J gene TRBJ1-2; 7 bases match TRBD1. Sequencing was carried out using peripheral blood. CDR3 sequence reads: CASSLGTGAGYGYTF. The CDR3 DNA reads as TGTGCCAGCAGTTTAGGAACAGGGGCGGGCTATGGCTACACCTTC.